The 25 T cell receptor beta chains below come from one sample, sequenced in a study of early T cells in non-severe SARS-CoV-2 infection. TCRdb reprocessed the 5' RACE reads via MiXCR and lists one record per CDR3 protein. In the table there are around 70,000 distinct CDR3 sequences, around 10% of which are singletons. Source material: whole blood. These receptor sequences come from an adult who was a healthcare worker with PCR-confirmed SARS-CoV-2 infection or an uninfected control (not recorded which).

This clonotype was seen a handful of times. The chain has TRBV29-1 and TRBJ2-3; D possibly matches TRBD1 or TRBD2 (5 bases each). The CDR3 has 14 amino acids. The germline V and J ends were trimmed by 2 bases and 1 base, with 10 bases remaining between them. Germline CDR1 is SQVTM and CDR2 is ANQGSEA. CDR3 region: CSVEPGRRTDTQYF. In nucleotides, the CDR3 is TGCAGCGTTGAACCGGGACGACGCACAGATACGCAGTATTTT.

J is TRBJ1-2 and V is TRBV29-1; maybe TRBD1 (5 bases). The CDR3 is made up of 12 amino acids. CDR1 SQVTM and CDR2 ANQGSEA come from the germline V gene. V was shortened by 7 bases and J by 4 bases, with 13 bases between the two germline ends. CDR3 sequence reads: CSARWGSYGYTF. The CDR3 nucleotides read TGCAGCGCCCGGTGGGGGTCCTATGGCTACACCTTC.

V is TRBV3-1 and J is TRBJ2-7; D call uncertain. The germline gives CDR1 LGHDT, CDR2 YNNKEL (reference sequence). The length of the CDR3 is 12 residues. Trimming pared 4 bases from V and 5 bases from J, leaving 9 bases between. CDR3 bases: TGTGCCAGCAGCCCTCCAAACGACGAGCAGTACTTC. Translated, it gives CASSPPNDEQYF.

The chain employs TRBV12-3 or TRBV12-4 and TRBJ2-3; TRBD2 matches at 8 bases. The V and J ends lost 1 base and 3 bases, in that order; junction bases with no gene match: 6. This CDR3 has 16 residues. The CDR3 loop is CASSLELAGGTDTQYF. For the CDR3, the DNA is TGTGCCAGCAGTTTAGAGCTTGCGGGAGGAACAGATACGCAGTATTTT.

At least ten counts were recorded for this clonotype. In nucleotides, the CDR3 is TGTGCCAGCAGTTTAGCCATCATAGCGGGGGAGTCGATCAATGAGCAGTTCTTC. It encodes CASSLAIIAGESINEQFF. V is TRBV6-6 and J is TRBJ2-1; 9 nucleotides agree with TRBD2. Germline loops: CDR1 MNHNY, CDR2 SVGAGI (reference sequence). This CDR3 comprises 18 residues. The V segment lost 4 bases and the J segment 6 bases; nucleotides outside the gene matches: 16.

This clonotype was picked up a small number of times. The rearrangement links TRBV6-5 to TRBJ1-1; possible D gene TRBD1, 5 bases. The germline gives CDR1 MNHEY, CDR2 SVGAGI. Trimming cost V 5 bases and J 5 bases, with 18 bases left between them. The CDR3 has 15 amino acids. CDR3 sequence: CASSKFSGRETEAFF. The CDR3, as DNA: TGTGCCAGCAGTAAATTCTCAGGGAGGGAGACTGAAGCTTTCTTT.

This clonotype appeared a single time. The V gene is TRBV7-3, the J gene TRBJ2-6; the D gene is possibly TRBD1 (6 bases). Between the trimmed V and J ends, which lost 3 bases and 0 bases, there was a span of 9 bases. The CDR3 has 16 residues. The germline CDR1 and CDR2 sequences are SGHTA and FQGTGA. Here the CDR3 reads CASSLGHTSGANVLTF. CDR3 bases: TGTGCCAGCAGCTTGGGACACACCTCTGGGGCCAACGTCCTGACTTTC.

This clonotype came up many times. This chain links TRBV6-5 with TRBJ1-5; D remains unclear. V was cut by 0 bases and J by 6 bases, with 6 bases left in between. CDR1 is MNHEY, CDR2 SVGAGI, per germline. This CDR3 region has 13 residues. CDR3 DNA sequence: TGTGCCAGCAGTTACTCGATCTCTCAGCCCCAGCATTTT. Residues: CASSYSISQPQHF.

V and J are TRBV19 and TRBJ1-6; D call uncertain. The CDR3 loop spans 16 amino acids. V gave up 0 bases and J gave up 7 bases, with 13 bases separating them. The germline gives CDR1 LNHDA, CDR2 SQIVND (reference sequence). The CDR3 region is CASSIDLPPSNSPLHF. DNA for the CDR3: TGTGCCAGTAGTATAGATCTCCCCCCATCCAATTCACCCCTCCACTTT.

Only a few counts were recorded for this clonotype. CDR3 in amino acids: CASSYTAGGSGNTIYF. As DNA, the CDR3 is TGTGCCAGCAGCTATACCGCAGGGGGCTCCGGAAACACCATATATTTT. The chain carries TRBV7-2 and TRBJ1-3; 8 bases are shared with TRBD1. V shed 4 bases, J shed 4 bases, and the junction held 9 bases outside the gene matches. CDR3 size: 16 residues. Germline values: CDR1 SGHTA, CDR2 FQGNSA.

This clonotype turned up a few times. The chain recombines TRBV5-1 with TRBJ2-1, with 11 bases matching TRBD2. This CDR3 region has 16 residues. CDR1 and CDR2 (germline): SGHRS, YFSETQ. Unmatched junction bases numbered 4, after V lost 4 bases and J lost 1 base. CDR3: CASSRTSGSSYNEQFF. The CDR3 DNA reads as TGCGCCAGCAGCAGGACTAGCGGGTCTTCCTACAATGAGCAGTTCTTC. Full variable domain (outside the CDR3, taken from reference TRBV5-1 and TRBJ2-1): KAGVTQTPRYLIKTRGQQVTLSCSPISGHRSVSWYQQTPGQGLQFLFEYFSETQRNKGNFPGRFSGRQFSNSRSEMNVSTLELGDSALYLCASSRTSGSSYNEQFFGPGTRLTVL.

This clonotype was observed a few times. The CDR3 region has the DNA TGCAGCGTACGGGACAGACAACAAGAGACCCAGTACTTC. Its translation: CSVRDRQQETQYF. This chain uses TRBV29-1 with TRBJ2-5, with 7 bases fitting TRBD1. The CDR3 contains 13 residues. V lost 6 bases to trimming and J lost 2 bases; unmatched junction nucleotides: 6. CDR1 SQVTM and CDR2 ANQGSEA come from the germline V gene.

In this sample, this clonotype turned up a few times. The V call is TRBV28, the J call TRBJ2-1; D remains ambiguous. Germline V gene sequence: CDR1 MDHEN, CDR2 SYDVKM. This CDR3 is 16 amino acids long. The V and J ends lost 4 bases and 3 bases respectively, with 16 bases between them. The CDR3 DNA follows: TGTGCCAGCAGTTCCAGTGCAGGCCACCACTACAATGAGCAGTTCTTC. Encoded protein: CASSSSAGHHYNEQFF.

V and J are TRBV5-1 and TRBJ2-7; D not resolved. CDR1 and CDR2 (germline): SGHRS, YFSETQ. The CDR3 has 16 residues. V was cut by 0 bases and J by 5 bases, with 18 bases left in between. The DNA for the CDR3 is TGCGCCAGCAGCTTGGGGACCGTCTTCCCTCCCAACGAGCAGTACTTC. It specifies CASSLGTVFPPNEQYF.

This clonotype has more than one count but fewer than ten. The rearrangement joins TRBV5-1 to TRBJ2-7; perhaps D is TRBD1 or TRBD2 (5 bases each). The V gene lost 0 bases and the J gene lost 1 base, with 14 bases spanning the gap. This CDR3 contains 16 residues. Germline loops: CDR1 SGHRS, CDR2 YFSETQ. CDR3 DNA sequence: TGCGCCAGCAGCTTGGTCATCGGGGCAGCGTCCTACGAGCAGTACTTC. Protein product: CASSLVIGAASYEQYF. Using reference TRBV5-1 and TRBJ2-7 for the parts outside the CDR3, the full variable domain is KAGVTQTPRYLIKTRGQQVTLSCSPISGHRSVSWYQQTPGQGLQFLFEYFSETQRNKGNFPGRFSGRQFSNSRSEMNVSTLELGDSALYLCASSLVIGAASYEQYFGPGTRLTVT.

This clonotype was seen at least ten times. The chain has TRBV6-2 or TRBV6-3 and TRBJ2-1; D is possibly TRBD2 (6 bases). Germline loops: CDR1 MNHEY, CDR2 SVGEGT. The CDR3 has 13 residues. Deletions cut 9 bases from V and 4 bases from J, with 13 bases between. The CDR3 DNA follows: TGTGCCAGTGGAGGAGGGAGATACAATGAGCAGTTCTTC. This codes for CASGGGRYNEQFF.

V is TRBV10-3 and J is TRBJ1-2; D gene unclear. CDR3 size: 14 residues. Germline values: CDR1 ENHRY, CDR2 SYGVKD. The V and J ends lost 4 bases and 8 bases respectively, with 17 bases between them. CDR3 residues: CAISVPGPARGYTF. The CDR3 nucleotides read TGTGCCATCAGTGTTCCCGGGCCCGCCAGAGGCTACACCTTC.

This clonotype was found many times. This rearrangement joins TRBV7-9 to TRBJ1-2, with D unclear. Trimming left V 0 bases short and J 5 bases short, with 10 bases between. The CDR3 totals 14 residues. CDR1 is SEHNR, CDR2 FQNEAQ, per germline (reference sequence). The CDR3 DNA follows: TGTGCCAGCAGCTTAGCGCCGGAGCGGTATGGCTACACCTTC. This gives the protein CASSLAPERYGYTF.

The CDR3 region has the DNA TGTGCCAGCAGTTTAGGCCTAGATACGCAGTATTTT. It encodes CASSLGLDTQYF. J is TRBJ2-3 and V is TRBV12-3 or TRBV12-4; D gene unclear. The V end lost 1 base, the J end lost 5 bases, and 4 bases lay between the germline ends. This CDR3 comprises 12 residues.

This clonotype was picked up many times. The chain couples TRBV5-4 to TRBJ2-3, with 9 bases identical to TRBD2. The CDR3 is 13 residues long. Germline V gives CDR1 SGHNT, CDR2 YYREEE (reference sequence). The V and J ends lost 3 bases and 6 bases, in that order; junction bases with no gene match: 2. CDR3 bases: TGTGCCAGCAGCTGGAGCGGGAGGGATACGCAGTATTTT. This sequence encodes CASSWSGRDTQYF.

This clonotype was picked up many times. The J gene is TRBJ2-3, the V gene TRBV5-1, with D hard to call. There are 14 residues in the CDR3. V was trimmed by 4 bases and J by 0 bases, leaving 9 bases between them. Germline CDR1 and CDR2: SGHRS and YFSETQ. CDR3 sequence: CASSAAESTDTQYF. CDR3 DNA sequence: TGCGCCAGCAGCGCAGCAGAGAGCACAGATACGCAGTATTTT.

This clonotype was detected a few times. As DNA, the CDR3 is TGTGCCAGCAGTCTACTAGGACAGGGGCAGTACTTC. Protein product: CASSLLGQGQYF. The rearrangement uses TRBV6-2 or TRBV6-3 and TRBJ2-7; TRBD1 aligns across 8 bases. V gave up 5 bases and J gave up 9 bases; unmatched junction bases: 6. This CDR3 spans 12 amino acids. CDR1 is MNHEY, CDR2 SVGEGT, per germline.

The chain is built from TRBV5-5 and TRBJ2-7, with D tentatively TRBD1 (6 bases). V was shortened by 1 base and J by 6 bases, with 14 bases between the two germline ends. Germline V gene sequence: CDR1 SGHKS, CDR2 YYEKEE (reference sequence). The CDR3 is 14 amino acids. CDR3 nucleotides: TGTGCCAGCAGCTTGACCCTACAGGGTCGCGAGCAGTACTTC. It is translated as CASSLTLQGREQYF.

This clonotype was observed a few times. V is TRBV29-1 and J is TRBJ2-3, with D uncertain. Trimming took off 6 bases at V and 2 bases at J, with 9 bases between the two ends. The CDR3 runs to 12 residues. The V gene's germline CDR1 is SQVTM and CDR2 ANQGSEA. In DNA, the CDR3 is TGCAGCGTAACAGTTGCCACAGATACGCAGTATTTT. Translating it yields CSVTVATDTQYF.

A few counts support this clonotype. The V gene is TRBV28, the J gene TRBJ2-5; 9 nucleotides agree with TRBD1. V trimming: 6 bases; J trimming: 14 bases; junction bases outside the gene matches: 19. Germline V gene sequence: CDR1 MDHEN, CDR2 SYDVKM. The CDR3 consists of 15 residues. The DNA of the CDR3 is TGTGCCAGCAGAGAACACGGGACAGGGACAATGGGAGTTTACTTC. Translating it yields CASREHGTGTMGVYF.